This T cell receptor (beta chain) was captured by sequencing in a study of blood T cell repertoires in COVID-19. Study-wide context: Spain, Italy and the United States supplied samples that represented acute and convalescent COVID-19. T cells, B-cell-depleted T cells, or PBMCs provided the cDNA or gDNA that served as material.

The CDR3 covers 14 residues. Trimming took 4 bases from V and 1 from J; bases not matched to a gene: 1. Germline CDR1 and CDR2: MDHEN and SYDVKM. Authors' methods: By means of reference gene primer amplification, nucleated cell counts were estimated. Sequenced by immunoSEQ multiplex PCR; TCRdb stores in-frame clones only, minus some. Clone size and the V and J calls come from that table; the DNA yielded D and trimming. The table records approximately 80,000 clones, approximately 90% of them present only once. The clonotype comes from a human donor in a cohort sampled during active COVID-19. J is TRBJ1-3 and V is TRBV28; 7 bases are a match to TRBD1. The specimen was peripheral blood. The CDR3: CASSSTGSGNTIYF. CDR3 DNA sequence: TGTGCCAGCAGTTCGACAGGGTCTGGAAACACCATATATTTT.